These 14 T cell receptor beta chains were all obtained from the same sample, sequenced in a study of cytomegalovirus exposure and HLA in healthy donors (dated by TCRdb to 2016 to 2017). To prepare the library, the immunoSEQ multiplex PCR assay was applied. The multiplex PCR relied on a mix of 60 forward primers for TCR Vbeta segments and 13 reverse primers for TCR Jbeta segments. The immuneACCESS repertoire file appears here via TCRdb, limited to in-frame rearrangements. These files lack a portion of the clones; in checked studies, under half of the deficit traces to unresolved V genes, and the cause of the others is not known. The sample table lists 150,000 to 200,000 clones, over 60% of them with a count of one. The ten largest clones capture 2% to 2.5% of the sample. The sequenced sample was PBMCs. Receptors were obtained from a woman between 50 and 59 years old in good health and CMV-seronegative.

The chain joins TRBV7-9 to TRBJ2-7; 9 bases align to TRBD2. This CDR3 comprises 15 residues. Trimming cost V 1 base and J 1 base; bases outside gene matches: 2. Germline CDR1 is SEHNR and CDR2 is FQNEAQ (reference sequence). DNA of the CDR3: TGTGCCAGCAGCTTAGTAGCGGGAGAATCCTACGAGCAGTACTTC. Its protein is CASSLVAGESYEQYF.

The CDR3 DNA sequence: TGTGCCAGCAGTCATTGGGGGCCTGGTCCCTCCATGAACACTGAAGCTTTCTTT. This codes for CASSHWGPGPSMNTEAFF. The chain combines TRBV6-4 with TRBJ1-1, with D possibly TRBD1 on 6 matching bases. CDR1 is MRHNA and CDR2 is SNTAGT in the germline V gene. V was cut by 5 bases and J by 0 bases, with 22 bases left in between. This CDR3 contains 18 residues.

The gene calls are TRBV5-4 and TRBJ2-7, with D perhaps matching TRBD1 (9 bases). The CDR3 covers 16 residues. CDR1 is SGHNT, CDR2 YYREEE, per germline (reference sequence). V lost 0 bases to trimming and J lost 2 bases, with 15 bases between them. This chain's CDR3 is CASSLGGGTGTYEQYF. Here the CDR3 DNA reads TGTGCCAGCAGCTTGGGCGGGGGGACAGGGACCTACGAGCAGTACTTC.

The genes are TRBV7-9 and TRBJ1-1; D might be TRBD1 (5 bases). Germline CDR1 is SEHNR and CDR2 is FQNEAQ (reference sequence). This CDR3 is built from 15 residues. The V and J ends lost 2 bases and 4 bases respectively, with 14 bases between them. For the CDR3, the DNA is TGTGCCAGCAGCTTACTCCAGGGCGTTGGCACTGAAGCTTTCTTT. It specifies CASSLLQGVGTEAFF.

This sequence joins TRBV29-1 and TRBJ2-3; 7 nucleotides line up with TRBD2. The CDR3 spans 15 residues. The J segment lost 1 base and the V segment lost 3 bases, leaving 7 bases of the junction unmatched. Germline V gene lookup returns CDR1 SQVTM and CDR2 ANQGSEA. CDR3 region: CSVDLAGVGTDTQYF. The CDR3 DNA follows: TGCAGCGTTGATTTGGCGGGAGTAGGCACAGATACGCAGTATTTT.

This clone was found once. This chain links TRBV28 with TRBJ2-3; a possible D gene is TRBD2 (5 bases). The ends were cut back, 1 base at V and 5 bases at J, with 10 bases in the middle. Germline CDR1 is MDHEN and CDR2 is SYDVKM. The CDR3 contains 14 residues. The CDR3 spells CASSLLLVGDTQYF. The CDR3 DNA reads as TGTGCCAGCAGTTTATTACTAGTTGGAGATACGCAGTATTTT.

The CDR3 protein is CAWSVGGGGNSPLHF. In DNA form, the CDR3 reads TGTGCCTGGAGTGTAGGAGGGGGGGGTAATTCACCCCTCCACTTT. The chain joins TRBV30 to TRBJ1-6, with D possibly matching TRBD1 (6 bases). Trimming stripped 0 bases from V and 6 bases from J, with 12 bases between. CDR3 length: 15 amino acids. The germline V gene has CDR1 GTSNPN and CDR2 SVGIG (reference sequence).

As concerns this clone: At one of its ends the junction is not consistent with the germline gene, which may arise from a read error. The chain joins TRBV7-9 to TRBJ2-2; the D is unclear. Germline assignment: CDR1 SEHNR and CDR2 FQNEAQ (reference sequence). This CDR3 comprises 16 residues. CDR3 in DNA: TGTTCCAGCAGCTCCCCAGTAGGCGGGAACACCGGGGAGCTGTTTTTT. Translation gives CSSSSPVGGNTGELFF.

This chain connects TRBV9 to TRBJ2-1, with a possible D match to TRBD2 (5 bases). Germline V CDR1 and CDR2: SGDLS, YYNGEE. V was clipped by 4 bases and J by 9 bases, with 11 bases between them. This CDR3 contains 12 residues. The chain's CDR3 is CASSLDLGEQFF. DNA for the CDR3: TGTGCCAGCAGCCTGGACTTGGGTGAGCAGTTCTTC. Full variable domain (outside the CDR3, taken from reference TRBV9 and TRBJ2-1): DSGVTQTPKHLITATGQRVTLRCSPRSGDLSVYWYQQSLDQGLQFLIQYYNGEERAKGNILERFSAQQFPDLHSELNLSSLELGDSALYFCASSLDLGEQFFGPGTRLTVL.

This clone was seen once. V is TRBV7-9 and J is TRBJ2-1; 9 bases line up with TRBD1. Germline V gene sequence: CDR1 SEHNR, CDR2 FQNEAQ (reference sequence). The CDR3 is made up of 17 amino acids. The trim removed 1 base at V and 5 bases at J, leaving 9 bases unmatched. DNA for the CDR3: TGTGCCAGCAGCTTAGGGGCCGGGACAGGGCCTGACAATGAGCAGTTCTTC. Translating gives CASSLGAGTGPDNEQFF.

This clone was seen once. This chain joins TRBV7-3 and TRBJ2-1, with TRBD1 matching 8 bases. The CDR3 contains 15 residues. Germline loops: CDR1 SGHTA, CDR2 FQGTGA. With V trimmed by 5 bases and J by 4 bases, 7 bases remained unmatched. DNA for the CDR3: TGTGCCAGCAGCCACCGACAGGGGCAATACAATGAGCAGTTCTTC. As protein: CASSHRQGQYNEQFF. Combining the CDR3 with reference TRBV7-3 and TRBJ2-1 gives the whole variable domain GAGVSQTPSNKVTEKGKYVELRCDPISGHTALYWYRQSLGQGPEFLIYFQGTGAADDSGLPNDRFFAVRPEGSVSTLKIQRTERGDSAVYLCASSHRQGQYNEQFFGPGTRLTVL.

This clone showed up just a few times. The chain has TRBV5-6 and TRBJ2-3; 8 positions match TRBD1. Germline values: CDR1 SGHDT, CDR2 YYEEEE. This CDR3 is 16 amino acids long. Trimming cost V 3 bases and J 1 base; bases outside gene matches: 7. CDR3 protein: CASSSRDRQRTDTQYF. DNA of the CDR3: TGTGCCAGCAGCTCCCGGGACAGGCAACGCACAGATACGCAGTATTTT. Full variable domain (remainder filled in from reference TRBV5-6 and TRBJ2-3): DAGVTQSPTHLIKTRGQQVTLRCSPKSGHDTVSWYQQALGQGPQFIFQYYEEEERQRGNFPDRFSGHQFPNYSSELNVNALLLGDSALYLCASSSRDRQRTDTQYFGPGTRLTVL.

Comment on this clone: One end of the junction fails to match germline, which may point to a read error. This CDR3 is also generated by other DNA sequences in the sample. The CDR3 loop reads CASILRGLNSPLHF. The DNA for the CDR3 is TGTGCCAGCATTCTCAGGGGGCTTAATTCCCCCCTCCACTTT. The gene calls are TRBV28 and TRBJ1-6; 8 positions match TRBD1. In germline, CDR1 is MDHEN, CDR2 SYDVKM. The CDR3 consists of 14 residues.

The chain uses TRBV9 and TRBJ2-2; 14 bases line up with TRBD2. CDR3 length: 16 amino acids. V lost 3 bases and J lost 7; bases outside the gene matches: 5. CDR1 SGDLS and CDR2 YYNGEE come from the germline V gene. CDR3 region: CASSGTSGRMIGELFF. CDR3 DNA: TGTGCCAGCAGCGGGACTAGCGGGAGGATGATCGGGGAGCTGTTTTTT.